This TCR beta chain was profiled in a study of shared clonotypes between healthy human individuals. This clone was seen only once. The same CDR3 arises from other DNA sequences in this sample as well. This CDR3 has 15 amino acids. Per the germline V gene, CDR1 is LNHDA and CDR2 is SQIVND (reference sequence). V was clipped by 5 bases and J by 1 base, with 14 bases between them. Using approximately 200 ng DNA, about 29,000 T cell genomes, the sorted-subset replicate PCRs were run. Repertoires were generated with immunoSEQ multiplex PCR, while TCRdb's copy carries only in-frame clones and drops some. The profile shows over a million clones, roughly 80% of them singletons.

The sequence derives from a man aged 18 to 29 in good health. The V call is TRBV19, the J call TRBJ1-1, with a tentative D call TRBD1 (5 bases). Sequencing used memory CD4+ T cells sorted from blood. Subset denoted: CD45RA-negative fraction. The DNA of the CDR3 is TGTGCCAGTAGTTTACCGGGACGCCAGAACACTGAAGCTTTCTTT. This encodes CASSLPGRQNTEAFF.